This T cell receptor (beta chain) was documented in a study of T cell responses to AZD1222 COVID-19 vaccine. This clone was seen a single time. Its cognate antigen is unknown. V lost 4 bases to trimming and J lost 6 bases, with 17 bases between them. This CDR3 has 14 residues. Germline assignment: CDR1 SGHRS and CDR2 YFSETQ. Assay used: immunoSEQ multiplex PCR; TCRdb lists only in-frame clones, some missing. The data hold about 180,000 clones, with approximately 92% observed a single time. Study conclusions and caveats: Spike-specific TCR breadth and depth went up after people got two AZD1222 doses. It was only six AZD1222 recipients who were seropositive at baseline.

Source: peripheral blood, taken on day 0 of AZD1222 vaccination. The gene calls are TRBV5-1 and TRBJ2-7; D may correspond to TRBD1 or TRBD2 (5 bases each). The source is an adult in good health. The CDR3 nucleotides are TGCGCCAGCAGCCCCATGCGAGGGGCAGTCGAGCAGTACTTC. Translated, it gives CASSPMRGAVEQYF.